This passage covers 18 T cell receptor beta chains from one sample sequenced in a study of vaccination effects on CD4 cells after COVID-19. The assay was immunoSEQ multiplex PCR, and TCRdb's table has in-frame clones only and misses some. The sample has tens of thousands of clones; around 80% are singletons. Ahead of sequencing, the ViraFEST assay grew antigen-specific CD4+ T cells using viral peptide pools. Investigators separated out CD4+ T cells once about 10 days of culture had passed. Neither prior SARS-CoV-2 infection nor positive nucleocapsid antibodies were present in the vaccine recipients. These receptors' antigens are unknown. The source material was CD4+ T cells from PBMCs cultured with SARS-CoV-2 spike peptides, sampled before COVID-19 vaccination. All receptors come from a human donor who received a COVID-19 vaccine.

The chain combines TRBV4-1 with TRBJ1-1, with 8 bases fitting TRBD1. Losses at the gene ends were 3 bases for V and 6 bases for J; bases not matched to a gene: 9. The CDR3 spans 15 residues. Germline V gives CDR1 MGHRA, CDR2 YSYEKL. The CDR3 is CASSHGQGPSSEAFF. DNA of the CDR3: TGCGCCAGCAGCCACGGACAGGGCCCTAGTTCTGAAGCTTTCTTT.

This chain joins TRBV3-1 (or the pseudogene TRBV3-2) and TRBJ2-3; the D is unclear. CDR3 length: 13 amino acids. V was pared by 4 bases and J by 2 bases, with 7 bases between. Germline loops: CDR1 LGHDT, CDR2 YNNKEL (reference sequence). CDR3 DNA sequence: TGTGCCAGCAGCCTGGTACCCACAGATACGCAGTATTTT. It encodes CASSLVPTDTQYF.

The chain carries TRBV4-3 and TRBJ2-3; D might be TRBD1 or TRBD2, each matching 6 bases. Germline V lookup: CDR1 LGHNA, CDR2 YSLEER. This CDR3 region has 17 residues. V lost 0 bases to trimming and J lost 1 base, with 14 bases between them. The DNA of the CDR3 is TGCGCCAGCAGCCAAGATAACGGGGGCCGCGGCACAGATACGCAGTATTTT. Translated: CASSQDNGGRGTDTQYF.

This chain uses TRBV18 with TRBJ1-6; TRBD1 aligns across 7 bases. CDR3 length: 19 residues. Germline CDR1 is KGHSH and CDR2 is LQKENI. The J segment lost 2 bases and the V segment lost 3 bases, leaving 13 bases of the junction unmatched. The CDR3 DNA sequence: TGTGCCAGCTCACCCACCCCCCCAGGGGGAATGACCTATAATTCACCCCTCCACTTT. This translates into CASSPTPPGGMTYNSPLHF.

The rearrangement joins TRBV15 to TRBJ1-2, with unresolved D. Germline V lookup: CDR1 LNHNV, CDR2 YYDKDF (reference sequence). The V end lost 0 bases, the J end lost 4 bases, and 9 bases lay between the germline ends. The CDR3 sequence is 14 residues long. CDR3 bases: TGTGCCACCAGCAGAGATAAGCTAGGCTATGGCTACACCTTC. Amino acid sequence: CATSRDKLGYGYTF.

J is TRBJ2-1 and V is TRBV9, with 8 bases identical to TRBD2. This CDR3 has 15 residues. Germline assignment: CDR1 SGDLS and CDR2 YYNGEE. The trim removed 4 bases at V and 5 bases at J, leaving 8 bases unmatched. The CDR3 DNA reads as TGTGCCAGCAGCCGACCCGGGGGGGGGAACAATGAGCAGTTCTTC. This gives the protein CASSRPGGGNNEQFF.

The chain combines TRBV7-3 with TRBJ1-4; D call uncertain. This CDR3 is 15 amino acids long. Trimming shortened V by 5 bases and J by 5 bases, and 15 bases separated the two germline ends. Germline V gene sequence: CDR1 SGHTA, CDR2 FQGTGA. The CDR3 reads CASSAPCGGNEKLFF. The CDR3 DNA is TGTGCCAGCAGCGCCCCGTGTGGAGGAAATGAAAAACTGTTTTTT.

This chain connects TRBV5-6 to TRBJ2-5; D is unresolved. Trimming took 2 bases from V and 3 from J, leaving 11 bases between them. The CDR3 is made up of 14 amino acids. Germline V gene sequence: CDR1 SGHDT, CDR2 YYEEEE. The CDR3 reads CASSLKWLKETQYF. Written as DNA, the CDR3 is TGTGCCAGCAGCTTAAAGTGGCTTAAAGAGACCCAGTACTTC.

This clone was seen once. The chain has TRBV2 and TRBJ2-2; D is unresolved. The CDR3 is 14 amino acids. The V gene lost 6 bases and the J gene lost 1 base, with 9 bases spanning the gap. Germline V gene data show CDR1 as SNHLY and CDR2 as FYNNEI. The CDR3 bases are TGTGCCAGCAGGCCTTTATTGAACACCGGGGAGCTGTTTTTT. It is translated as CASRPLLNTGELFF.

The CDR3 loop is CAWSKEGRHYGYTF. The DNA for the CDR3 is TGTGCCTGGAGTAAAGAGGGCCGCCACTATGGCTACACCTTC. This chain joins TRBV30 and TRBJ1-2; D ambiguous. Trimming took 2 bases from V and 3 from J, leaving 13 bases between them. The CDR3 is 14 amino acids. Germline CDR1 and CDR2: GTSNPN and SVGIG (reference sequence).

The J gene is TRBJ1-4, the V gene TRBV9; D is uncertain. The CDR3 has 16 residues. V lost 4 bases and J 4 bases, leaving 17 bases between the germline ends. CDR1 and CDR2 from the germline V gene are SGDLS and YYNGEE. The CDR3 is CASSPLTGFGNEKLFF. The CDR3 bases are TGTGCCAGCAGCCCCCTAACGGGTTTCGGTAATGAAAAACTGTTTTTT.

The chain is built from TRBV7-2 and TRBJ1-2; 8 nucleotides match TRBD1. The V segment lost 1 base and the J segment 4 bases; nucleotides outside the gene matches: 5. Germline loops: CDR1 SGHTA, CDR2 FQGNSA. The CDR3 runs 15 residues. This chain's CDR3 is CASSLDQGAVYGYTF. Written as DNA, the CDR3 is TGTGCCAGCAGCTTAGATCAGGGGGCCGTCTATGGCTACACCTTC.

The gene calls are TRBV7-8 and TRBJ2-5; 9 bases fit TRBD1. Trimming at V came to 3 bases and at J to 5 bases, leaving 7 bases not matched to a gene. CDR3 length: 15 residues. The V gene's germline CDR1 is SGHVS and CDR2 FQNEAQ. This CDR3 is CASSFFGTGMETQYF. CDR3 in DNA: TGTGCCAGCAGCTTTTTCGGGACAGGGATGGAGACCCAGTACTTC. Supplemented by reference TRBV7-8 and TRBJ2-5, the full variable domain reads GAGVSQSPRYKVAKRGQDVALRCDPISGHVSLFWYQQALGQGPEFLTYFQNEAQLDKSGLPSDRFFAERPEGSVSTLKIQRTQQEDSAVYLCASSFFGTGMETQYFGPGTRLLVL.

The V gene is TRBV5-1, the J gene TRBJ1-4; D gene unclear. This CDR3 has 15 amino acids. Germline V gene lookup returns CDR1 SGHRS and CDR2 YFSETQ. Trimming shortened V by 0 bases and J by 4 bases, and 10 bases separated the two germline ends. Here the CDR3 reads CASSLGADGNEKLFF. The CDR3 DNA sequence: TGCGCCAGCAGCTTGGGGGCGGACGGTAATGAAAAACTGTTTTTT.

By share, this clone counts as large (0.1 to 1%). The CDR3 loop is CASRPGQGNTGELFF. The CDR3 coding sequence is TGTGCCAGCAGGCCGGGACAGGGGAACACCGGGGAGCTGTTTTTT. The rearrangement links TRBV25-1 to TRBJ2-2, with 9 bases matching TRBD1. Trimming took 6 bases from V and 1 from J; bases not matched to a gene: 3. This CDR3 spans 15 amino acids. Germline V gene sequence: CDR1 MGHDK, CDR2 SYGVNS.

This clone appeared a few times. This chain links TRBV7-9 with TRBJ1-2; tentatively, D is TRBD1 (5 bases). The CDR3 consists of 14 residues. V lost 4 bases and J lost 8, with 17 bases in between. The V gene's germline CDR1 is SEHNR and CDR2 FQNEAQ (reference sequence). Here the CDR3 reads CASSYSGGVGGYTF. The CDR3 coding sequence is TGTGCCAGCAGCTACTCCGGGGGGGTTGGAGGCTACACCTTC. Supplemented by reference TRBV7-9 and TRBJ1-2, the full variable domain reads DTGVSQNPRHKITKRGQNVTFRCDPISEHNRLYWYRQTLGQGPEFLTYFQNEAQLEKSRLLSDRFSAERPKGSFSTLEIQRTEQGDSAMYLCASSYSGGVGGYTFGSGTRLTVV.

The chain links TRBV29-1 to TRBJ1-1; no firm D call. CDR1 is SQVTM, CDR2 ANQGSEA, per germline. V dropped 6 bases and J dropped 3 bases, with 8 bases sitting between them. The CDR3 extends over 11 amino acids. Written as DNA, the CDR3 is TGCAGCGTGCCCGGGGACACTGAAGCTTTCTTT. Its translation: CSVPGDTEAFF.

V is TRBV24-1 and J is TRBJ2-5; 8 bases match TRBD1. This CDR3 has 19 amino acids. With 7 bases clipped from V and 0 bases from J, the junction kept 18 bases outside the gene matches. CDR1 and CDR2 from the germline V gene are KGHDR and SFDVKD. CDR3: CATSKSGTGKPKNQETQYF. The CDR3 nucleotides are TGTGCCACCAGCAAATCCGGGACAGGCAAACCGAAAAACCAAGAGACCCAGTACTTC.